The present entry profiles one TCR beta chain with its context. Its antigen is unidentified. TCRdb's copy holds only in-frame clones and misses some; the assay was immunoSEQ multiplex PCR. Of 1.6 million or so clones in the sample, 95% to 97% were seen once. This specimen comes from a study of shared clonotypes between healthy human individuals. Regarding the study as a whole: Represented diversity (both genetic and exposure-history) was limited by the small number of donors. About 5% was the fraction of naive CD4 clonotypes found shared across four donors.

The CDR3 has 15 amino acids. Trimming stripped 0 bases from V and 9 bases from J, with 17 bases between. Germline lookup yields CDR1 SGHTA and CDR2 FQGNSA. Each donor was a Caucasian adult residing in Nashville, Tennessee. The rearrangement uses TRBV7-2 and TRBJ1-1; weak D call: TRBD1 (5 bases). This sequence originates from a man younger than 45 in good health. The sequenced sample was naive CD4+ T cells sorted from blood. The subset here: CD45RA+ positively selected. The CDR3 sequence is CASSLADLKAGQAFF. The CDR3 DNA reads as TGTGCCAGCAGCTTAGCCGACTTGAAAGCAGGGCAAGCTTTCTTT.